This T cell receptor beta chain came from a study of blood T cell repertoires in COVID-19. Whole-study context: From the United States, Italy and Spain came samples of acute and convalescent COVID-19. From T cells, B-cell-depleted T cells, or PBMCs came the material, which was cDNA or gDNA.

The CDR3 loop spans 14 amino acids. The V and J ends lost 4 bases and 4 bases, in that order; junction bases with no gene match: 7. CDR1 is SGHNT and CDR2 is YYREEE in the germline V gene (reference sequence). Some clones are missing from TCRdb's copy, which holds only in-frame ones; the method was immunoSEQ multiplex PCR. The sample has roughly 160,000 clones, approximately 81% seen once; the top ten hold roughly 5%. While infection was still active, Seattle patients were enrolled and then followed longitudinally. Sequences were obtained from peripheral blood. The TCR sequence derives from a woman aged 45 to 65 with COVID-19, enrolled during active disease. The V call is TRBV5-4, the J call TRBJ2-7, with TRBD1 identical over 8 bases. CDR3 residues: CASSPRQGAYEQYF. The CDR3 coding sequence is TGTGCCAGCAGCCCTCGGCAGGGGGCTTACGAGCAGTACTTC.